The 25 T cell receptor beta chains below all came from one sample that was sequenced in a study of identical twins. TCRdb analysed the 5' RACE reads with MiXCR anew, one entry per CDR3 protein. Seen here are roughly 480,000 distinct CDR3 sequences, about 24% observed once, and the top ten hold over 2.5%. The sample was also linked to a second study, of T cells expressing NK-cell markers.

The sample consisted of CD4+ T cells sorted from blood. Source of these receptors: a woman aged 18-30 years in good health.

The chain combines TRBV4-1 with TRBJ2-2; D perhaps matches TRBD2 (5 bases). Germline V CDR1 and CDR2: MGHRA, YSYEKL. V lost 4 bases and J lost 6, with 12 bases in between. CDR3 length equals 14 residues. CDR3 protein: CASSRGSEAGELFF. The CDR3 DNA reads as TGCGCCAGCAGCCGAGGGTCGGAGGCCGGGGAGCTGTTTTTT.

This clonotype was observed a handful of times. The CDR3 here is CATDNPGQGVGGYTF. CDR3 DNA: TGTGCCACCGATAACCCGGGACAGGGGGTAGGTGGCTACACCTTC. The genes are TRBV24-1 and TRBJ1-2, with 11 bases lining up with TRBD1. The CDR3 is 15 residues long. Germline V gene data show CDR1 as KGHDR and CDR2 as SFDVKD. The trim removed 9 bases at V and 7 bases at J, leaving 12 bases unmatched.

The chain joins TRBV12-5 to TRBJ1-1; 7 bases match TRBD1. V lost 8 bases, J lost 14 bases, and 11 bases stayed unmatched. Germline assignment: CDR1 LGHNT and CDR2 FRNRAP. This CDR3 is built from 11 residues. The CDR3 nucleotides read TGTGCTAGTCGAAGACAGGGAGTAGTGTTCTTT. Amino acid sequence: CASRRQGVVFF.

The chain couples TRBV5-1 to TRBJ2-1; D remains unclear. CDR3 length equals 14 residues. V lost 4 bases, J lost 0 bases, and 8 bases lay in between. Germline loops: CDR1 SGHRS, CDR2 YFSETQ. The CDR3 reads CASSPGVSYNEQFF. The DNA for the CDR3 is TGCGCCAGCAGCCCCGGAGTCTCCTACAATGAGCAGTTCTTC.

The V call is TRBV5-1, the J call TRBJ2-7; 11 positions agree with TRBD1. This CDR3 is 14 amino acids long. With 4 bases clipped from V and 4 bases from J, the junction kept 4 bases outside the gene matches. From germline, CDR1 is SGHRS and CDR2 YFSETQ. CDR3 region: CASSGQGAVYEQYF. The CDR3 nucleotides are TGCGCCAGCAGCGGACAGGGGGCGGTTTACGAGCAGTACTTC.

This rearrangement joins TRBV3-1 to TRBJ2-2; D tentatively reads TRBD1 or TRBD2 (5 bases each). Trimming shortened V by 4 bases and J by 3 bases, and 9 bases separated the two germline ends. The CDR3 length is 14 residues. From germline, CDR1 is LGHDT and CDR2 YNNKEL (reference sequence). The CDR3 region has the DNA TGTGCCAGCAGCCGGGGGTCTTACACCGGGGAGCTGTTTTTT. It translates to CASSRGSYTGELFF.

The chain joins TRBV10-3 to TRBJ2-5; tentative D call: TRBD1 (5 bases). Germline V gene lookup returns CDR1 ENHRY and CDR2 SYGVKD. V lost 2 bases and J 5 bases, leaving 6 bases between the germline ends. The length of the CDR3 is 12 residues. Here the CDR3 DNA reads TGTGCCATCAGTGAGAGGGGCGAGACCCAGTACTTC. Its translation is CAISERGETQYF.

The rearrangement uses TRBV20-1 and TRBJ1-5; D possibly corresponds to TRBD1 (5 bases). The CDR3 loop spans 15 amino acids. The V end was cut by 0 bases, the J end by 3 bases, with 12 bases between. Germline CDR1 reads DFQATT; CDR2 reads SNEGSKA (reference sequence). The CDR3 nucleotides are TGCAGTGCTAGAGAGCGCGGGGACCCCAATCAGCCCCAGCATTTT. Protein sequence: CSARERGDPNQPQHF.

The CDR3 spells CASGGTLNTGELFF. CDR3 coding DNA: TGTGCTAGTGGCGGGACACTTAACACCGGGGAGCTGTTTTTT. The chain has TRBV12-5 and TRBJ2-2; D perhaps matches TRBD1 (6 bases). V was cut by 6 bases and J by 2 bases, with 10 bases left in between. The CDR3 consists of 14 residues. Germline CDR1 reads LGHNT; CDR2 reads FRNRAP.

J is TRBJ2-1 and V is TRBV20-1; TRBD2 agrees at 9 bases. The germline V gene encodes CDR1 DFQATT and CDR2 SNEGSKA (reference sequence). The CDR3 loop spans 15 amino acids. V was clipped by 6 bases and J by 7 bases; unmatched bases: 13. The CDR3 loop is CSAHGSSGRGNEQFF. The CDR3 DNA reads as TGCAGTGCCCATGGGAGTAGCGGGAGAGGGAATGAGCAGTTCTTC.

The chain carries TRBV2 and TRBJ2-7, with 9 bases matching TRBD2. The CDR3 consists of 15 residues. After removal of 3 bases from V and 2 bases from J, the junction contained 5 bases not matched to a gene. Germline loops: CDR1 SNHLY, CDR2 FYNNEI. CDR3 DNA sequence: TGTGCCAGCAGTGAGCGGGAGCGGGGGGCCTACGAGCAGTACTTC. Translated, it gives CASSERERGAYEQYF.

This chain links TRBV7-9 with TRBJ2-2, with 9 positions matching TRBD2. CDR3 length: 16 amino acids. The V gene end was trimmed by 6 bases and the J gene end by 5 bases; junction bases not matched to a gene: 10. Germline lookup yields CDR1 SEHNR and CDR2 FQNEAQ (reference sequence). Here the CDR3 DNA reads TGTGCCAGCAGACACACGACTAGCGGCCCGACCGGGGAGCTGTTTTTT. Amino acid sequence: CASRHTTSGPTGELFF.

This clonotype has more than one count but fewer than ten. Relative to the germline gene, one junction end is altered; a read error may explain this. The chain is built from TRBV7-2 and TRBJ2-5; possible D gene TRBD2, 6 bases. Looked up from germline, CDR1 is SGHTA and CDR2 is FQGNSA. The CDR3 is 14 amino acids. CDR3 nucleotides: TGTGCCAGCAGCCTAGCGCCCGTGACGGAGACCCAGTACTTC. Amino acid sequence: CASSLAPVTETQYF.

The CDR3 is CSATRGLGNEQFF. The CDR3 DNA reads as TGCAGTGCCACGAGGGGACTAGGGAATGAGCAGTTCTTC. The chain employs TRBV20-1 and TRBJ2-1; 8 nucleotides align to TRBD2. Germline V lookup: CDR1 DFQATT, CDR2 SNEGSKA (reference sequence). V was clipped by 6 bases and J by 7 bases; unmatched bases: 8. The CDR3 is 13 amino acids.

CDR3 residues: CASSLVGGLIHTDTQYF. CDR3 DNA sequence: TGTGCCAGCAGCTTAGTTGGGGGCCTTATTCACACAGATACGCAGTATTTT. The chain couples TRBV7-8 to TRBJ2-3; weak D call: TRBD1 (6 bases). Germline loops: CDR1 SGHVS, CDR2 FQNEAQ. With 1 base removed from V and 2 bases from J, the gap between germline ends came to 16 bases. There are 17 residues in the CDR3.

V usage is TRBV5-1 and J usage is TRBJ2-7; TRBD2 matches at 11 bases. The ends lost 7 bases at V and 6 bases at J; junction bases unmatched: 9. The CDR3 extends over 14 amino acids. Germline V gives CDR1 SGHRS, CDR2 YFSETQ. DNA of the CDR3: TGCGCCAGCGGGTTAGCGGGAGGGCCTTCCGAGCAGTACTTC. Encoded protein: CASGLAGGPSEQYF.

Here the CDR3 DNA reads TGCAGTGCTAGAGACCCCGGGAGATGGGGCGAGCAGTACTTC. This translates into CSARDPGRWGEQYF. V gene TRBV20-1 combines with J gene TRBJ2-7; perhaps TRBD2 as D (6 bases). Germline-derived CDR1 and CDR2 are DFQATT and SNEGSKA (reference sequence). The CDR3 has 14 residues. V was shortened by 0 bases and J by 6 bases, with 15 bases between the two germline ends.

The chain employs TRBV6-1 and TRBJ1-6; D gene uncertain. The V end lost 6 bases, the J end lost 7 bases, and 10 bases lay between the germline ends. In germline, CDR1 is MNHNS, CDR2 SASEGT. The CDR3 runs to 13 residues. CDR3 DNA sequence: TGTGCCAGCAGGCGGGGTACCAATTCACCCCTCCACTTT. Its translation is CASRRGTNSPLHF.

The chain recombines TRBV29-1 with TRBJ2-3; D unresolved. Germline V gene sequence: CDR1 SQVTM, CDR2 ANQGSEA. The V end was cut by 6 bases, the J end by 2 bases, with 9 bases between. CDR3 length: 12 residues. CDR3 amino acids: CSVRWVTDTQYF. Written as DNA, the CDR3 is TGCAGCGTCCGGTGGGTCACAGATACGCAGTATTTT.

V is TRBV3-1 and J is TRBJ2-1; 8 nucleotides line up with TRBD1. Germline loops: CDR1 LGHDT, CDR2 YNNKEL (reference sequence). V shed 4 bases, J shed 8 bases, and the junction held 7 bases outside the gene matches. CDR3 length: 14 amino acids. The chain's CDR3 is CASSPSDRAHEQFF. DNA of the CDR3: TGTGCCAGCAGCCCCTCGGACAGGGCCCATGAGCAGTTCTTC.

The chain combines TRBV5-1 with TRBJ2-1; D is perhaps TRBD1 (5 bases). Germline lookup yields CDR1 SGHRS and CDR2 YFSETQ. The CDR3 runs 17 residues. V was pared by 4 bases and J by 2 bases, with 19 bases between. The CDR3 coding sequence is TGCGCCAGCAGCGGGGCGGTTATCGGCAGGGCCTACAATGAGCAGTTCTTC. Its translation is CASSGAVIGRAYNEQFF.

This clonotype has just one count. J is TRBJ2-3 and V is TRBV20-1; 11 bases map to TRBD2. This CDR3 is built from 17 residues. The V segment lost 2 bases and the J segment 5 bases; nucleotides outside the gene matches: 12. Per the germline V gene, CDR1 is DFQATT and CDR2 is SNEGSKA (reference sequence). As DNA, the CDR3 is TGCAGTGCTAGAAGAACTAGCGGGGGTCCCGGGGTAGATACGCAGTATTTT. Residues: CSARRTSGGPGVDTQYF.

The chain is built from TRBV2 and TRBJ2-5, with TRBD2 matching over 7 bases. The CDR3 is made up of 12 amino acids. With 8 bases clipped from V and 5 bases from J, the junction kept 5 bases outside the gene matches. Germline V gene data show CDR1 as SNHLY and CDR2 as FYNNEI. CDR3 loop: CASRPGGETQYF. CDR3 in DNA: TGTGCCAGCCGGCCGGGGGGTGAGACCCAGTACTTC.

CDR3 amino acids: CSVDRGASGELFF. CDR3 in DNA: TGCAGCGTCGACAGAGGGGCCTCCGGGGAGCTGTTTTTT. This chain uses TRBV29-1 with TRBJ2-2; D is perhaps TRBD1 or TRBD2 (5 bases each). Germline-derived CDR1 and CDR2 are SQVTM and ANQGSEA. CDR3 size: 13 residues. Trimming removed 6 bases at V and 6 bases at J, with 14 bases between.

The genes are TRBV4-3 and TRBJ2-7, with TRBD1 identical over 8 bases. Germline V gene lookup returns CDR1 LGHNA and CDR2 YSLEER. The CDR3 runs 15 residues. J gave up 6 bases and V 0 bases, and 7 bases lay outside the gene matches. The CDR3 coding sequence is TGCGCCAGCAGCCAAGACGGCAGGGGGCGAGGCGAGCAGTACTTC. Its translation is CASSQDGRGRGEQYF.